This T cell receptor beta chain originates from a study of blood T cell repertoires in COVID-19. The wider study: PBMCs, B-cell-depleted T cells, or T cells provided the cDNA or gDNA that made up the material.

The CDR3 contains 14 residues. From germline, CDR1 is SGHTA and CDR2 FQGNSA. V lost 5 bases to trimming and J lost 5 bases, with 15 bases between them. Individuals aged about 18 to 89 years were recruited from 24 US areas. Recovered status applied to Cohort 3 donors who had two consecutive negative PCRs. It also applied to those with clearance or with symptom resolution. Measured with immunoSEQ multiplex PCR; TCRdb has only the in-frame clones, and not every one. The table lists over 200,000 clones, roughly 90% of them singletons. The receptor was derived from a man in his forties who had recovered from COVID-19. The V call is TRBV7-2, the J call TRBJ1-2; a weak D match, TRBD1 (5 bases). The sample consisted of PBMCs or T cells enriched from blood (not recorded which). The chain's CDR3 is CASSAFRDGYGYTF. CDR3 sequence (DNA): TGTGCCAGCAGCGCCTTCAGGGATGGATATGGCTACACCTTC.